This T cell receptor (beta chain) came from a study of cytomegalovirus exposure and HLA in healthy donors. The study, taken as a whole, reports: Immune exposure information available was restricted to CMV serostatus. At a 0.05 false discovery rate, a later analysis found 16,951 TCR beta sequences to be associated with HLA alleles.

Vbeta (60) and Jbeta (13) primers were used in the PCR. Here immunoSEQ multiplex PCR was the method, and the copy in TCRdb shows in-frame clones only, minus some. The data contain some 77,000 clones, over 70% of them singletons. Regarding this clone: As yet, its antigen is unknown. This specimen includes other DNA sequences encoding the same CDR3.

This TCR was sampled from a woman aged 50 to 60 in good health and CMV-seropositive. Sequences were obtained from PBMCs.

In DNA, the CDR3 is TGTGCCAGCAGCTTAGCTAGCGGGAGGTATGAGCAGTTCTTC. This sequence encodes CASSLASGRYEQFF. J is TRBJ2-1 and V is TRBV5-8; the match to TRBD2 covers 11 bases. The CDR3 is made up of 14 amino acids. The germline V gene has CDR1 SGHTS and CDR2 YDEGEE. J gave up 8 bases and V 2 bases, and 3 bases lay outside the gene matches.